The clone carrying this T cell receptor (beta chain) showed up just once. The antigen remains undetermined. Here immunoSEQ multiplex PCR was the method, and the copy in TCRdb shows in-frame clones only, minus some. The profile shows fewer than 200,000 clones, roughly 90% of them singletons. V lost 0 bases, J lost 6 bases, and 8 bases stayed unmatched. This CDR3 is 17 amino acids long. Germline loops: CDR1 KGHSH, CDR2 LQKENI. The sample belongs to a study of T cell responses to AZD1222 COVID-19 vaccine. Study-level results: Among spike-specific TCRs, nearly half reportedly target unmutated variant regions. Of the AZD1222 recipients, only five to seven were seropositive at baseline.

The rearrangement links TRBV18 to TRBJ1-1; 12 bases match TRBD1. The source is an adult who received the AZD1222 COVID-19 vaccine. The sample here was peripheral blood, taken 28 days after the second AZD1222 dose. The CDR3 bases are TGTGCCAGCTCACCACCGGGACAGGGGGCCAGGGCGGCTGAAGCTTTCTTT. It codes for CASSPPGQGARAAEAFF.